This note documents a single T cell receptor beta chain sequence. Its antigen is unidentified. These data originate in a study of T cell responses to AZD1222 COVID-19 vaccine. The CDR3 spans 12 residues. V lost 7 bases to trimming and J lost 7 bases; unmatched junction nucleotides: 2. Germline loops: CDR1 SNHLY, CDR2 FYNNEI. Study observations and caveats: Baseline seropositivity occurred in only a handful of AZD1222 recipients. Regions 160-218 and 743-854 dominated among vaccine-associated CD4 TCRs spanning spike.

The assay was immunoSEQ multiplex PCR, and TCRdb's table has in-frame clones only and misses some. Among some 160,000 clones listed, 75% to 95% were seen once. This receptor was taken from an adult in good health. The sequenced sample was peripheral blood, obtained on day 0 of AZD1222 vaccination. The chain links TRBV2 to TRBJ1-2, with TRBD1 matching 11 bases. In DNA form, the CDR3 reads TGTGCCAGCACGGGGACAGGGGGTGGCTACACCTTC. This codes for CASTGTGGGYTF.